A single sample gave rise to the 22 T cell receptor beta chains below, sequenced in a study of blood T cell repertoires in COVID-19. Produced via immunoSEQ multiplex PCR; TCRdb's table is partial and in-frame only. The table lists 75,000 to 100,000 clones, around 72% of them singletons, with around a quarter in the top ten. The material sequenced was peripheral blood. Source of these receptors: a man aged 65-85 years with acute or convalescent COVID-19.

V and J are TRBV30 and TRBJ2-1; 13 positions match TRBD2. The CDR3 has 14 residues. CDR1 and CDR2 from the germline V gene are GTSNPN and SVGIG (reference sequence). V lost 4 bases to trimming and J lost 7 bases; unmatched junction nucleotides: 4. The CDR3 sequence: CAWTSTSGRNEQFF. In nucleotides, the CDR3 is TGTGCCTGGACCTCGACTAGCGGGAGGAATGAGCAGTTCTTC.

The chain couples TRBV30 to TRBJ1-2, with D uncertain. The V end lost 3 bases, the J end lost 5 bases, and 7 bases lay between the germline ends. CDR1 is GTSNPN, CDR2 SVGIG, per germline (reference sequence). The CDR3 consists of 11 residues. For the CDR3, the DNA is TGTGCCTGGAGCGGAGCATATGGCTACACCTTC. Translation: CAWSGAYGYTF.

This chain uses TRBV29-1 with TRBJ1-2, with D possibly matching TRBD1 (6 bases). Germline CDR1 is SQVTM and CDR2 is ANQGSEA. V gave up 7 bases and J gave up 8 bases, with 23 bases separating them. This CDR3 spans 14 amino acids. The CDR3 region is CSADLGDRLDGYTF. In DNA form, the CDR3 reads TGCAGCGCCGATTTAGGAGACAGGCTAGACGGCTACACCTTC.

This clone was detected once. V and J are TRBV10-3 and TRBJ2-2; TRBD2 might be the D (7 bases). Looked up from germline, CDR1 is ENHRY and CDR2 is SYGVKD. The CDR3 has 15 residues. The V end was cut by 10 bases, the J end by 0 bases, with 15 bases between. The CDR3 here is CATVGGTSNTGELFF. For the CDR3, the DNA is TGTGCCACCGTGGGGGGGACATCGAACACCGGGGAGCTGTTTTTT.

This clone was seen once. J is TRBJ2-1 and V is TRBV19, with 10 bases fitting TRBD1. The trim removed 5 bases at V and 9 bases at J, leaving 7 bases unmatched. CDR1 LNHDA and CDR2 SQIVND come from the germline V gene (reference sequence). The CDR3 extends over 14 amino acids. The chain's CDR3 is CASSLRDRGVEQFF. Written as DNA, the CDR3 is TGTGCCAGTAGTCTGCGGGACAGGGGAGTTGAGCAGTTCTTC.

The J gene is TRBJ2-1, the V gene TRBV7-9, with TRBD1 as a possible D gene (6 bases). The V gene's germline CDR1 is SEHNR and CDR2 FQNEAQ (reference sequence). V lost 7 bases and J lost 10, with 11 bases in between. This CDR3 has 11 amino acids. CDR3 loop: CASTEGVEQFF. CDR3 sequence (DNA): TGTGCCAGCACCGAGGGGGTGGAGCAGTTCTTC.

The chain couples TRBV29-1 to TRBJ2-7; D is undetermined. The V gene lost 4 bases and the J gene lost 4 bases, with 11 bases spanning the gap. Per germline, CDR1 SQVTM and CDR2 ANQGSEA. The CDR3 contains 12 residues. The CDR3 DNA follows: TGCAGCGTTGGATCGACTGGGTACGAGCAGTACTTC. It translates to CSVGSTGYEQYF.

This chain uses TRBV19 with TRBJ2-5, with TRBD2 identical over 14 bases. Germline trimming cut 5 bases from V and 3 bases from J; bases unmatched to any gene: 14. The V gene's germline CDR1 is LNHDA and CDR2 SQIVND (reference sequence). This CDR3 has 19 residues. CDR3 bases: TGTGCCAGTAGTGCCCCACTCGGGACTAGCGGGAGAAGGAAAGAGACCCAGTACTTC. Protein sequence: CASSAPLGTSGRRKETQYF. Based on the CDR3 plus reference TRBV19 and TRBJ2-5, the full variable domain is DGGITQSPKYLFRKEGQNVTLSCEQNLNHDAMYWYRQDPGQGLRLIYYSQIVNDFQKGDIAEGYSVSREKKESFPLTVTSAQKNPTAFYLCASSAPLGTSGRRKETQYFGPGTRLLVL.

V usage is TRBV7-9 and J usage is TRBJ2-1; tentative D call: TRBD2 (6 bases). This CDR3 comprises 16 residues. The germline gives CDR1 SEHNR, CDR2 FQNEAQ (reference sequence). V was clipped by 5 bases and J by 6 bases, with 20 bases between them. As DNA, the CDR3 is TGTGCCAGCAGCCTAACCAGGCTGGTAGCGGTCAATGAGCAGTTCTTC. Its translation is CASSLTRLVAVNEQFF.

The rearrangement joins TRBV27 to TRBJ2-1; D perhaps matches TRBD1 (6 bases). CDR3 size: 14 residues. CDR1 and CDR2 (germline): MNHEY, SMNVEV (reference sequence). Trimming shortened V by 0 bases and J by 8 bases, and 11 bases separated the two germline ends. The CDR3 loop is CASSLSGQGHEQFF. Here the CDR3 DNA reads TGTGCCAGCAGTTTATCAGGGCAGGGGCATGAGCAGTTCTTC.

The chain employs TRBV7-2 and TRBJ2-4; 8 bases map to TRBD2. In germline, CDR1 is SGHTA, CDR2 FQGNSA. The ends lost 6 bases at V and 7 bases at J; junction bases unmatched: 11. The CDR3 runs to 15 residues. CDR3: CASSSNSGAPNIQYF. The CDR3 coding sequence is TGTGCCAGCAGTTCGAATAGCGGGGCCCCGAACATTCAGTACTTC. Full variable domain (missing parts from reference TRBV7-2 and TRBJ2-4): GAGVSQSPSNKVTEKGKDVELRCDPISGHTALYWYRQSLGQGLEFLIYFQGNSAPDKSGLPSDRFSAERTGGSVSTLTIQRTQQEDSAVYLCASSSNSGAPNIQYFGAGTRLSVL.

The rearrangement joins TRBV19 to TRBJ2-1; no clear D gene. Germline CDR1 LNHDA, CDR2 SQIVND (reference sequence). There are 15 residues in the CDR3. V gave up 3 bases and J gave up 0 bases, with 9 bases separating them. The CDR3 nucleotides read TGTGCCAGTAGTATGGAGCGCTCCTCCTACAATGAGCAGTTCTTC. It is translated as CASSMERSSYNEQFF.

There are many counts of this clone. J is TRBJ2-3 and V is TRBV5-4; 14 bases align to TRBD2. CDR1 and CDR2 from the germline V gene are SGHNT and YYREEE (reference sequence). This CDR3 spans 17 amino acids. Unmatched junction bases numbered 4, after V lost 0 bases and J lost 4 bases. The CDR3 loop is CASSLGGTSGRADTQYF. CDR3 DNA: TGTGCCAGCAGCTTGGGGGGGACTAGCGGGAGAGCAGATACGCAGTATTTT.

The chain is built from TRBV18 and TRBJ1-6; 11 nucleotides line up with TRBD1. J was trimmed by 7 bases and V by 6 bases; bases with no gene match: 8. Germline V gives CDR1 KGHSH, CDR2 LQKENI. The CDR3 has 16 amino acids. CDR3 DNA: TGTGCCAGCTCTCGCACCGGGACAGGGGGGAATTCACCCCTCCACTTT. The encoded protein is CASSRTGTGGNSPLHF. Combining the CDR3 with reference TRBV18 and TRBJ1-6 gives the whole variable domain NAGVMQNPRHLVRRRGQEARLRCSPMKGHSHVYWYRQLPEEGLKFMVYLQKENIIDESGMPKERFSAEFPKEGPSILRIQQVVRGDSAAYFCASSRTGTGGNSPLHFGNGTRLTVT.

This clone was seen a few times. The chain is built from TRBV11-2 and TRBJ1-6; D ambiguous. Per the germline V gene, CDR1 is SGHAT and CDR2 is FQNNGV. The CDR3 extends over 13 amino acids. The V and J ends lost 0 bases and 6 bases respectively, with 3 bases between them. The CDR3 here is CASSLDLNSPLHF. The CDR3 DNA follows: TGTGCCAGCAGCTTAGATCTTAATTCACCCCTCCACTTT.

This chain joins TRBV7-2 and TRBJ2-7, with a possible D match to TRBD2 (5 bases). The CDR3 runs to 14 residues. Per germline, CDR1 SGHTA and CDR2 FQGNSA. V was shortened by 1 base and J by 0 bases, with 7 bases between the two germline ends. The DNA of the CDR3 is TGTGCCAGCAGCTTAGTGGCGGGCTCCTACGAGCAGTACTTC. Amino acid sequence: CASSLVAGSYEQYF.

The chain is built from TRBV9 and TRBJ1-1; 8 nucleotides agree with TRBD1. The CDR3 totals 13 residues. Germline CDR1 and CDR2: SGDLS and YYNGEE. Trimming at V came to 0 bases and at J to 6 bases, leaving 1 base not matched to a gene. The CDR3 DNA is TGTGCCAGCAGCGTAGGACAGGGGTCTGAAGCTTTCTTT. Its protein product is CASSVGQGSEAFF.

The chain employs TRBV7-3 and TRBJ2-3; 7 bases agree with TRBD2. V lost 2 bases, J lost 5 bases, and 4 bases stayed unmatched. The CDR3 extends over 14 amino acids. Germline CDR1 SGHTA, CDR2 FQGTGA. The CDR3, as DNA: TGTGCCAGCAGCTTAGGGCTAGCGGTAGATACGCAGTATTTT. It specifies CASSLGLAVDTQYF.

CDR3 DNA: TGCGCCAGCAGCCCCGGGACTAGCTCCGAGACCCAGTACTTC. It yields the protein CASSPGTSSETQYF. This chain connects TRBV5-1 to TRBJ2-5; 9 nucleotides line up with TRBD2. CDR1 and CDR2 from the germline V gene are SGHRS and YFSETQ. This CDR3 is built from 14 residues. The V gene end was trimmed by 4 bases and the J gene end by 5 bases; junction bases not matched to a gene: 6.

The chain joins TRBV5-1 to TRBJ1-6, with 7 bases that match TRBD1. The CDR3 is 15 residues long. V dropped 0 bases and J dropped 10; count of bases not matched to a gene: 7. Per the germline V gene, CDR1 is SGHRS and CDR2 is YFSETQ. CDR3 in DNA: TGCGCCAGCAGCTTGGGAGGGGGCGCGGAATCACCCCTCCACTTT. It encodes CASSLGGGAESPLHF. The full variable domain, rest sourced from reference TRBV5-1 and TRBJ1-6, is KAGVTQTPRYLIKTRGQQVTLSCSPISGHRSVSWYQQTPGQGLQFLFEYFSETQRNKGNFPGRFSGRQFSNSRSEMNVSTLELGDSALYLCASSLGGGAESPLHFGNGTRLTVT.

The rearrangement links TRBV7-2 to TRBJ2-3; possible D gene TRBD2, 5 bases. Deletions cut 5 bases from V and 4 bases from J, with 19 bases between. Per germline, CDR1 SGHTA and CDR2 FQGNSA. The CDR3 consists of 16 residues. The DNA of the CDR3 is TGTGCCAGCAGCGCGAACGGGGTGATGGTGGCAGATACGCAGTATTTT. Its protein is CASSANGVMVADTQYF.

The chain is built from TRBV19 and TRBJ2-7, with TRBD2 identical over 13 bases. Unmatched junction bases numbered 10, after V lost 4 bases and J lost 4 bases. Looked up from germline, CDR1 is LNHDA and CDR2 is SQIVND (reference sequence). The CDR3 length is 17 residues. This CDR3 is CASSTRRTSGRRYEQYF. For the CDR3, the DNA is TGTGCCAGTAGTACTCGGCGGACTAGCGGGAGAAGGTACGAGCAGTACTTC.